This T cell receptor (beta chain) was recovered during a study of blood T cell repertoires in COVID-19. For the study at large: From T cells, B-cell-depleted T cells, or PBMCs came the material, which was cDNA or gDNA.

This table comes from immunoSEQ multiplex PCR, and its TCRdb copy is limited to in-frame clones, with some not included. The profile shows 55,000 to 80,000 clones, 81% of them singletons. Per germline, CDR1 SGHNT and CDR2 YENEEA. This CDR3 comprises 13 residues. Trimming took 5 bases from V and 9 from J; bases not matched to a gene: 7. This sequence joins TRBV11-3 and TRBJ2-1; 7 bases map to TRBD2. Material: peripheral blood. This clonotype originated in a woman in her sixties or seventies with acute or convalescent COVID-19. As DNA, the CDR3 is TGTGCCAGCAGCGCGGGACTAAACGGTGAGCAGTTCTTC. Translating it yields CASSAGLNGEQFF.